This T cell receptor beta chain was sequenced for a study of a mutant IDH1 vaccine in newly diagnosed glioma. Study as a whole: Treated patients were roughly 60% male, around 40% female, mean age roughly 40 years. Patients got radiotherapy, temozolomide, or both beforehand, and most got both.

Described time point: baseline, week 1 (first vaccination visit). The treatment here: pre-vaccination baseline after standard-of-care therapy. Those who donated had recent WHO grade 3 or 4 IDH1-mutant, ATRX-lost astrocytomas. This clone was picked up one time. As yet, its antigen is unknown. Sequencing was performed with immunoSEQ multiplex PCR; in TCRdb, only in-frame clones are kept and a portion is missing. The repertoire includes over 75,000 clones, over 75% of them detected once, and less than 8.5% sits in the top ten. Study-level points and caveats: Immune responses induced by the vaccine were seen in approximately 93% of patients, spanning multiple MHC alleles.

Trimming cost V 4 bases and J 0 bases; bases outside gene matches: 4. Looked up from germline, CDR1 is LGHNA and CDR2 is YSLEER. The CDR3 totals 15 residues. This chain joins TRBV4-3 and TRBJ1-2, with 8 positions matching TRBD1. The TCR comes from a man aged 35 to 55 with glioma. Sequenced here: PBMCs, sampled from a glioma patient treated with radiotherapy, temozolomide or both. CDR3 nucleotides: TGCGCCAGCAGCCGCACAGGGGGGTCTAACTATGGCTACACCTTC. The encoded protein is CASSRTGGSNYGYTF.